The 14 T cell receptor beta chains listed next were all sequenced from one sample in a study of shared clonotypes between healthy human individuals. Libraries were prepared by immunoSEQ multiplex PCR; TCRdb keeps only in-frame clonotypes and omits some of them. The sample lists 2 million to 2.5 million clones, approximately 96% occurring once. Sequenced material: naive CD4+ T cells sorted from blood. The subset: CD45RA+ positively selected. These receptors were obtained from a man between 18 and 35 years old in good health.

Worth noting for this clone: Within the sample, other DNA sequences also encode this same CDR3. V usage is TRBV5-1 and J usage is TRBJ2-7; D is perhaps TRBD1 (7 bases). The CDR3 length is 14 residues. Germline lookup yields CDR1 SGHRS and CDR2 YFSETQ. Trimming left V 4 bases short and J 2 bases short, with 13 bases between. CDR3 nucleotides: TGCGCCAGCAGCGGAGGGACAGCGGCCTACGAGCAGTACTTC. It translates to CASSGGTAAYEQYF.

The chain joins TRBV28 to TRBJ1-5; 8 bases align to TRBD1. V gave up 4 bases and J gave up 2 bases; unmatched junction bases: 4. The CDR3 runs to 15 residues. Per the germline V gene, CDR1 is MDHEN and CDR2 is SYDVKM. The CDR3 region has the DNA TGTGCCAGCAGTTCCGGGGGACAGGGCAATCAGCCCCAGCATTTT. Encoded protein: CASSSGGQGNQPQHF.

The V and J genes are TRBV14 and TRBJ1-6; 7 bases line up with TRBD1. With 1 base clipped from V and 4 bases from J, the junction kept 7 bases outside the gene matches. Germline V gene lookup returns CDR1 SGHDN and CDR2 FVKESK. The CDR3 has 17 residues. CDR3 residues: CASSQGRDRAYNSPLHF. The CDR3 DNA sequence: TGTGCCAGCAGCCAAGGCAGAGACAGGGCGTATAATTCACCCCTCCACTTT.

The chain joins TRBV27 to TRBJ2-6, with D possibly matching TRBD1 (6 bases). Germline V lookup: CDR1 MNHEY, CDR2 SMNVEV (reference sequence). This CDR3 region has 17 residues. The V end lost 2 bases, the J end lost 5 bases, and 16 bases lay between the germline ends. CDR3 region: CASSLVGIRDRANVLTF. The CDR3 DNA sequence: TGTGCCAGCAGTTTAGTAGGGATCCGGGACAGGGCCAACGTCCTGACTTTC.

This chain connects TRBV2 to TRBJ1-1, with D perhaps TRBD1 (5 bases). The germline V gene encodes CDR1 SNHLY and CDR2 FYNNEI. V was cut by 6 bases and J by 5 bases, with 16 bases left in between. The CDR3 runs 14 residues. CDR3 DNA sequence: TGTGCCAGCAGGGCGCAGGGCGGGGGTACTGAAGCTTTCTTT. This sequence encodes CASRAQGGGTEAFF. Full variable domain (missing parts from reference TRBV2 and TRBJ1-1): EPEVTQTPSHQVTQMGQEVILRCVPISNHLYFYWYRQILGQKVEFLVSFYNNEISEKSEIFDDQFSVERPDGSNFTLKIRSTKLEDSAMYFCASRAQGGGTEAFFGQGTRLTVV.

The rearrangement joins TRBV4-1 to TRBJ2-5; 10 nucleotides match TRBD1. Germline V gene sequence: CDR1 MGHRA, CDR2 YSYEKL. The CDR3 extends over 17 amino acids. Losses at the gene ends were 4 bases for V and 6 bases for J; bases not matched to a gene: 14. For the CDR3, the DNA is TGCGCCAGCAGCCCCGGGACAGGGGCCCGCCAGGGACAGACCCAGTACTTC. It codes for CASSPGTGARQGQTQYF.

This chain connects TRBV18 to TRBJ2-7; 8 bases map to TRBD1. J gave up 4 bases and V 6 bases, and 11 bases lay outside the gene matches. CDR1 is KGHSH and CDR2 is LQKENI in the germline V gene. The CDR3 length is 15 residues. CDR3 in DNA: TGTGCCAGCTCCGGGACGGCAGGGGGCTTGTACGAGCAGTACTTC. Amino acid sequence: CASSGTAGGLYEQYF.

V is TRBV6-5 and J is TRBJ1-2, with D tentatively TRBD1 (5 bases). With 5 bases removed from V and 3 bases from J, the gap between germline ends came to 10 bases. The CDR3 runs 13 residues. The germline V gene encodes CDR1 MNHEY and CDR2 SVGAGI. The DNA for the CDR3 is TGTGCCAGCAGTCATCAGGGTGACTATGGCTACACCTTC. Protein product: CASSHQGDYGYTF.

The chain is built from TRBV20-1 and TRBJ1-3; D is unclear. The CDR3 consists of 11 residues. V lost 5 bases to trimming and J lost 2 bases, with 4 bases between them. Germline lookup yields CDR1 DFQATT and CDR2 SNEGSKA (reference sequence). The CDR3 reads CSAYTGNTIYF. The CDR3 coding sequence is TGCAGTGCTTACACTGGAAACACCATATATTTT.

V usage is TRBV20-1 and J usage is TRBJ2-7; D ambiguous. The germline V and J ends were trimmed by 6 bases and 5 bases, with 11 bases remaining between them. Germline V gives CDR1 DFQATT, CDR2 SNEGSKA (reference sequence). The CDR3 has 11 residues. The CDR3 nucleotides read TGCAGTGCGTCGGCAGTCGACGAGCAGTACTTC. Protein sequence: CSASAVDEQYF.

The genes are TRBV5-6 and TRBJ1-2; D remains ambiguous. V dropped 4 bases and J dropped 4 bases, with 8 bases sitting between them. CDR1 is SGHDT, CDR2 YYEEEE, per germline. This CDR3 contains 12 residues. CDR3 coding DNA: TGTGCCAGCAGCATCACAGCCTATGGCTACACCTTC. This encodes CASSITAYGYTF.

V is TRBV7-9 and J is TRBJ1-1; tentative D call: TRBD1 (6 bases). The CDR3 contains 16 residues. V was pared by 2 bases and J by 3 bases, with 16 bases between. Germline V CDR1 and CDR2: SEHNR, FQNEAQ (reference sequence). The DNA for the CDR3 is TGTGCCAGCAGCTTATACCTTACAGGGCAGTACACTGAAGCTTTCTTT. This encodes CASSLYLTGQYTEAFF.

The J gene is TRBJ2-7, the V gene TRBV28; 10 bases agree with TRBD2. CDR1 MDHEN and CDR2 SYDVKM come from the germline V gene. The CDR3 loop spans 15 amino acids. Trimming took 0 bases from V and 7 from J; bases not matched to a gene: 6. CDR3 DNA: TGTGCCAGCAGTTTATGGGCTAGCGGGGGCTCGGAGCAGTACTTC. It translates to CASSLWASGGSEQYF.

V usage is TRBV5-1 and J usage is TRBJ1-4, with D uncertain. Looked up from germline, CDR1 is SGHRS and CDR2 is YFSETQ. V was pared by 4 bases and J by 6 bases, with 10 bases between. The CDR3 runs 13 residues. The CDR3 DNA sequence: TGCGCCAGCAGCAGAGGGCAGGATGAAAAACTGTTTTTT. It codes for CASSRGQDEKLFF.